This record concerns one T cell receptor (beta chain) sequence. The CDR3 covers 15 residues. The germline gives CDR1 MNHEY, CDR2 SMNVEV (reference sequence). Trimming at V came to 6 bases and at J to 3 bases, leaving 11 bases not matched to a gene. This record belongs to a study of PD-L1 blockade in urothelial cancer. In the study overall: In the patient group, about 90% of the roughly 29 were males with bladder-origin urothelial cancer. Per blood sample, T cells had a median of 141,255.

Profiled with immunoSEQ multiplex PCR; TCRdb holds only in-frame clones, not every one. The table has 35,000 to 55,000 clones, around 80% seen once; the top ten hold under 15%. Time point in this sample: peripheral blood 6 weeks after treatment start. Locally advanced or metastatic urothelial carcinoma affected the patients. The chain links TRBV27 to TRBJ2-7; TRBD2 aligns across 7 bases. The specimen was PBMCs, collected around atezolizumab (anti-PD-L1) treatment. This TCR came from a man aged 55 to 70 with urothelial cancer. The CDR3: CASSLGRGGRYEQYF. The CDR3 nucleotides are TGTGCCAGCAGCTTGGGGAGGGGCGGTCGCTACGAGCAGTACTTC.